Listed below are T cell receptor beta chains from one sample, sequenced in a study of graft-versus-host responses after intestinal transplantation. Their target antigens are unknown. TCRdb's table, derived via immunoSEQ multiplex PCR, lists solely in-frame clones and lacks some. The profile shows under 95,000 clones, roughly 80% of them singletons. The input for sequencing was unstimulated CD4+ T cells sorted from spleen or lymph node cells, taken before intestinal transplant. These receptors all come from a human donor who received an intestinal transplant. The CDR3 runs from the conserved cysteine through the conserved F or W. The order of the fields is J gene, clone size, V gene, CDR3 protein. Rows may omit the clone size; those that give it use once, few, many or a size class.

J: TRBJ2-7; size: -; V: TRBV2; CDR3: CARAGQGRNEQYF
J: TRBJ1-3; size: -; V: TRBV5-1; CDR3: CASSLRSGGEGNTIYF
J: TRBJ2-2; size: -; V: TRBV28; CDR3: CASSPFQWGAGELFF
J: TRBJ2-7; size: -; V: TRBV7-3; CDR3: CASSLNRADEQYF
J: TRBJ2-5; size: -; V: TRBV14; CDR3: CASSHGVAQYF
J: TRBJ2-3; size: once; V: TRBV28; CDR3: CASSLSDRTDTQYF
J: TRBJ2-5; size: once; V: TRBV25-1; CDR3: CASSEFRGLAGRETQYF
J: TRBJ2-1; size: -; V: TRBV10-1; CDR3: CASSDSAFGYNEQFF
J: TRBJ2-5; size: -; V: TRBV6-1; CDR3: CASSDEGVTQYF
J: TRBJ2-3; size: once; V: TRBV29-1; CDR3: CSVSQGAEGDTQYF
J: TRBJ1-3; size: -; V: TRBV28; CDR3: CATVAGAASGNTIYF
J: TRBJ2-7; size: -; V: TRBV28; CDR3: CASSKLELHEQYF
J: TRBJ2-5; size: -; V: TRBV27; CDR3: CASSPILGLAGGEVQETQYF
J: TRBJ1-4; size: -; V: TRBV6-6; CDR3: CASSYSRGGSEKLFF
J: TRBJ1-6; size: -; V: TRBV21-1; CDR3: CASSPGQLSSPLHF
J: TRBJ1-5; size: -; V: TRBV18; CDR3: CASSPGTGGHQPQHF
J: TRBJ2-5; size: -; V: TRBV6-6; CDR3: CASSTTSGRASETQYF
J: TRBJ2-7; size: -; V: TRBV20-1; CDR3: CSAVVSYEQYF
J: TRBJ2-5; size: -; V: TRBV5-1; CDR3: CASSLVRGGDQETQYF
J: TRBJ2-5; size: -; V: TRBV11-2; CDR3: CASSLHGTGITETQYF
J: TRBJ2-2; size: -; V: TRBV6-5; CDR3: CASSLQGNTGELFF
J: TRBJ1-2; size: -; V: TRBV10-2; CDR3: CASSGQGKDTYGYTF
J: TRBJ1-2; size: -; V: TRBV7-6; CDR3: CASSRGGKANYGYTF
J: TRBJ1-2; size: -; V: TRBV6-4; CDR3: CASNTTGRIDGYTF
J: TRBJ1-2; size: -; V: TRBV2; CDR3: CASSVGQGAGYGYTF
J: TRBJ2-2; size: -; V: TRBV4-1; CDR3: CASSLRGELFF
J: TRBJ1-1; size: -; V: TRBV5-1; CDR3: CASSQGMTGTEAFF
J: -; size: -; V: TRBV28; CDR3: CATVGRGPYEQYF
J: TRBJ2-3; size: -; V: TRBV4-1; CDR3: CASSRVSTAGGGTDTQYF
J: TRBJ1-4; size: -; V: TRBV5-5; CDR3: CASSLAGGRTNEKLFF
J: TRBJ1-3; size: -; V: TRBV28; CDR3: CASSSALPGQGAQSGNTIYF
J: TRBJ2-5; size: -; V: TRBV7-3; CDR3: CASRLAGGETQYF
J: TRBJ1-4; size: few; V: TRBV27; CDR3: CASSPLASGGREKLFF
J: TRBJ2-7; size: -; V: TRBV18; CDR3: CASAPSPGWVIDEQYF
J: TRBJ2-7; size: -; V: TRBV5-4; CDR3: CASRRGLVSEQYF
J: TRBJ2-1; size: -; V: TRBV20-1; CDR3: CSAFLAEQFF
J: TRBJ1-1; size: -; V: TRBV7-9; CDR3: CASSRGQETEAFF
J: TRBJ1-2; size: few; V: TRBV28; CDR3: CASSLSGGYTF
J: TRBJ2-5; size: -; V: TRBV6-5; CDR3: CASSYSRRAGKETQYF
J: TRBJ1-2; size: -; V: TRBV7-2; CDR3: CASSPELSVGYTF
J: TRBJ2-5; size: -; V: TRBV25-1; CDR3: CASSESGTSKTQYF
J: TRBJ1-2; size: -; V: TRBV6-1; CDR3: CASSESWDTFYGYTF
J: TRBJ2-7; size: -; V: TRBV7-9; CDR3: CASSLDSGVDEQYF
J: TRBJ1-5; size: -; V: TRBV6-1; CDR3: CASNRDRDQPQHF
J: TRBJ2-2; size: -; V: TRBV6-4; CDR3: CASSDPGQGTPPGTGELFF
J: TRBJ2-7; size: -; V: TRBV4-1; CDR3: CASSQLTGGLNEQYF
J: TRBJ2-1; size: -; V: TRBV2; CDR3: CASTNYNEQFF
J: TRBJ2-5; size: -; V: TRBV6-6; CDR3: CASRRGRGETQYF
J: TRBJ2-5; size: once; V: TRBV5-1; CDR3: CASSLGQWPNGETQYF
J: TRBJ2-7; size: -; V: TRBV13; CDR3: CASSQTGSGYEQYF